A selection of T cell receptor beta chains follows, all from one sample in a study of shared clonotypes between healthy human individuals. The repertoire was sequenced with immunoSEQ multiplex PCR; TCRdb's copy has only in-frame clones and lacks some. The sample shows millions of clones, more than 80% of them seen only once. The sequenced sample consisted of naive CD4+ T cells sorted from blood. These receptors all stem from a man between 18 and 29 years old in good health. The CDR3 runs from the conserved cysteine through the conserved F or W. A D gene is named only where the DNA matches it firmly. The size field is filled for only some rows; it gives once, few, many or a size class.

>TRBJ2-3|once|-|TRBV27
CASSPGLSTDTQYF
TGTGCCAGCAGTCCGGGACTCAGCACAGATACGCAGTATTTT
>TRBJ2-5|-|-|TRBV28
CASGLTGSRTQYF
TGTGCTAGTGGGCTAACAGGCTCGCGGACCCAGTACTTC
>TRBJ2-2|-|-|TRBV30
CAWSGGRSVTGELFF
TGTGCCTGGAGTGGGGGGCGAAGTGTAACCGGGGAGCTGTTTTTT
>TRBJ1-5|-|-|TRBV30
CAWSREGAYSNQPQHF
TGTGCCTGGAGTAGGGAAGGGGCCTATAGCAATCAGCCCCAGCATTTT
>TRBJ1-1|-|-|TRBV4-1
CASSPFRTAMNTEAFF
TGCGCCAGCAGCCCGTTCCGGACGGCGATGAACACTGAAGCTTTCTTT
>TRBJ2-5|-|TRBD1|TRBV10-3
CAISGTGQETQYF
TGTGCCATCAGTGGGACAGGGCAAGAGACCCAGTACTTC
>TRBJ1-2|-|TRBD1|TRBV10-3
CAISGSGTGLNGYTF
TGTGCCATCAGTGGATCCGGGACAGGGCTTAATGGCTACACCTTC
>TRBJ1-3|-|-|TRBV28
CASSFWAGDSGNTIYF
TGTGCCAGCAGTTTCTGGGCAGGGGACTCTGGAAACACCATATATTTT
>TRBJ2-7|-|-|TRBV14
CASSRDHYEQYF
TGTGCCAGCAGCCGAGACCACTACGAGCAGTACTTC
>TRBJ2-7|-|TRBD1|TRBV5-3
CARSLDWGQGEPYEQYF
TGTGCCAGAAGCTTGGATTGGGGACAGGGGGAACCATACGAGCAGTACTTC
>TRBJ1-5|-|-|TRBV18
CASSPLATHQPQHF
TGTGCCAGCTCACCACTCGCAACCCATCAGCCCCAGCATTTT
>TRBJ2-3|-|-|TRBV6-5
CASSYSKAGYPDTQYF
TGTGCCAGCAGTTACTCTAAGGCGGGGTATCCAGATACGCAGTATTTT
>TRBJ1-3|few|TRBD1|TRBV2
CASTGTGSGNTIYF
TGTGCCAGTACCGGGACAGGCTCTGGAAACACCATATATTTT
>TRBJ2-7|-|-|TRBV5-4
CAFSSWGFYEQYF
TGTGCCTTCTCTTCGTGGGGGTTCTACGAGCAGTACTTC
>TRBJ2-7|-|-|TRBV6-1
CASRDPVHEQYF
TGTGCCAGCAGAGACCCCGTACACGAGCAGTACTTC
>TRBJ1-1|-|TRBD1|TRBV7-8
CASSLAPGTVNTEAFF
TGTGCCAGCAGCTTAGCGCCCGGGACAGTGAACACTGAAGCTTTCTTT
>TRBJ1-5|few|-|TRBV28
CASRTWTDQPQHF
TGTGCCAGCAGGACCTGGACAGATCAGCCCCAGCATTTT
>TRBJ1-2|-|-|TRBV6-1
CASRTLYGYTF
TGTGCCAGCAGGACCCTCTATGGCTACACCTTC
>TRBJ2-5|-|-|TRBV19
CASSIPRQGRGGGSEETQYF
TGTGCCAGTAGTATACCTCGACAGGGGAGAGGAGGCGGGAGTGAGGAGACCCAGTACTTC
>TRBJ2-1|-|-|TRBV7-7
CASSLREKDNEQFF
TGTGCTAGCAGCTTGAGGGAAAAGGACAATGAGCAGTTCTTC
>TRBJ1-2|-|TRBD1|TRBV30
CAWTVGGTGKNYGCTF
TGTGCCTGGACCGTGGGGGGGACAGGGAAGAACTATGGCTGCACCTTC
>TRBJ1-1|-|-|TRBV2
CATTPERRDTEAFF
TGTGCCACCACCCCCGAGAGACGGGACACTGAAGCTTTCTTT
>TRBJ1-1|-|-|TRBV6-4
CASSGMTVANTEAFF
TGTGCCAGCAGTGGGATGACAGTTGCGAACACTGAAGCTTTCTTT
>TRBJ1-6|-|-|TRBV30
CAWRFRAAYNSPLHF
TGTGCCTGGAGATTTCGGGCAGCGTATAATTCACCCCTCCACTTT
>TRBJ2-5|-|TRBD1|TRBV9
CASSGGQGGSETQYF
TGTGCCAGCAGCGGAGGACAGGGTGGGTCAGAGACCCAGTACTTC
>TRBJ2-3|-|-|TRBV4-1
CASSQGYRSRTDTQYF
TGCGCCAGCAGCCAAGGGTACAGGTCCCGGACAGATACGCAGTATTTT
>TRBJ2-3|-|TRBD2|TRBV5-1
CASMGLAGFTDTQYF
TGCGCCAGCATGGGACTAGCGGGTTTCACAGATACGCAGTATTTT
>TRBJ2-7|once|-|TRBV7-9
CASSFNSYEQYF
TGTGCCAGCAGCTTTAATAGCTACGAGCAGTACTTC
>TRBJ1-3|-|-|TRBV6-5
CASRRQGIGNTIYF
TGTGCCAGCAGACGCCAGGGGATTGGAAACACCATATATTTT
>TRBJ2-5|-|TRBD2|TRBV9
CASSVDLLAETQYF
TGTGCCAGCAGCGTAGATCTACTAGCGGAGACCCAGTACTTC
>TRBJ2-7|once|-|TRBV11-2
CASSREGGAPYEQYF
TGTGCCAGCAGCCGAGAGGGGGGGGCGCCCTACGAGCAGTACTTC
>TRBJ1-2|-|-|TRBV6-1
CASSEMRGSGYTF
TGTGCCAGCAGTGAAATGAGGGGCAGTGGCTACACCTTC
>TRBJ2-7|few|-|TRBV30
CAWSLMATYEQYF
TGTGCCTGGAGTCTTATGGCCACCTACGAGCAGTACTTC
>TRBJ1-2|-|-|TRBV28
CASSLAGANYGYTF
TGTGCCAGCAGTTTAGCAGGAGCGAACTATGGCTACACCTTC
>TRBJ1-4|-|-|TRBV18
CASSPRTATNEKLFF
TGTGCCAGCTCACCGCGGACAGCAACTAATGAAAAACTGTTTTTT
>TRBJ2-2|-|-|TRBV7-6
CASSLALGSTGELFF
TGTGCCAGCAGCTTAGCCCTGGGTTCGACCGGGGAGCTGTTTTTT
>TRBJ2-3|-|TRBD2|TRBV5-4
CASSSGLAGRTDTQYF
TGTGCCAGCAGCTCGGGACTAGCGGGCCGCACAGATACGCAGTATTTT
>TRBJ2-2|-|-|TRBV7-2
CASTQRRKTGELFF
TGTGCCAGCACCCAAAGAAGGAAGACCGGGGAGCTGTTTTTT
>TRBJ2-7|-|TRBD2|TRBV30
CAWSVPTSGRAYEQYF
TGTGCCTGGAGTGTACCGACTAGCGGGAGGGCCTACGAGCAGTACTTC
>TRBJ1-6|once|TRBD1|TRBV4-3
CASSQEGGWGSPLHF
TGCGCCAGCAGCCAAGAAGGGGGCTGGGGGTCACCCCTCCACTTT
>TRBJ1-4|-|-|TRBV5-1
CASRRDGATNEKLFF
TGCGCCAGCAGACGAGACGGTGCAACTAATGAAAAACTGTTTTTT
>TRBJ2-2|-|TRBD1|TRBV5-5
CASFLRDRGTKLNTGELFF
TGTGCCAGCTTCCTCAGGGACAGGGGGACAAAATTGAACACCGGGGAGCTGTTTTTT
>TRBJ1-1|-|-|TRBV6-6
CASTKNTEAFF
TGTGCCAGCACGAAGAACACTGAAGCTTTCTTT
>TRBJ1-1|-|TRBD1|TRBV5-1
CASSLVGTEKAFF
TGCGCCAGCAGCTTGGTGGGGACAGAAAAAGCTTTCTTT
>TRBJ2-5|-|-|TRBV7-2
CASGPYGQGETQYF
TGTGCCAGCGGACCTTACGGTCAGGGAGAGACCCAGTACTTC
>TRBJ2-1|-|TRBD2|TRBV5-4
CASSLAGGSSYNEQFF
TGTGCCAGCAGCTTGGCTGGCGGGAGCTCCTACAATGAGCAGTTCTTC
>TRBJ2-3|-|TRBD2|TRBV29-1
CSVARGGSTDTQYF
TGCAGCGTTGCGCGGGGGGGGAGCACAGATACGCAGTATTTT
>TRBJ2-7|-|-|TRBV18
CASSPSSYEQYF
TGTGCCAGCTCACCCAGCTCCTACGAGCAGTACTTC
>TRBJ1-2|-|-|TRBV20-1
CSAGTNYGYTF
TGCAGTGCCGGGACGAACTATGGCTACACCTTC
>TRBJ2-1|-|-|TRBV11-2
CASSFIASFVDEQFF
TGTGCCAGCAGCTTCATCGCTAGTTTCGTCGATGAGCAGTTCTTC
>TRBJ1-2|-|-|TRBV7-9
CASSLRETGTYGYTF
TGTGCCAGCAGCTTAAGGGAGACAGGAACTTATGGCTACACCTTC